This T cell receptor (beta chain) was recorded in a study of blood T cell repertoires in COVID-19. Cohort allocation depended upon clinical history that participants reported. CDR1 and CDR2 from the germline V gene are LGHDT and YNNKEL (reference sequence). V was clipped by 3 bases and J by 9 bases; unmatched bases: 6. The CDR3 sequence is 15 residues long. Clones were sequenced by immunoSEQ multiplex PCR, and TCRdb holds only the in-frame ones, with some missing. The top ten hold approximately 10% of the sample, which has 200,000 to 250,000 clones, roughly 87% seen once. This receptor was obtained from a man between 25 and 39 years old who had recovered from COVID-19. The genes are TRBV3-1 (or the pseudogene TRBV3-2) and TRBJ2-3, with TRBD2 identical over 13 bases. Sequences were obtained from PBMCs or T cells enriched from blood (not recorded which). CDR3 residues: CASSHATSGRNTQYF. CDR3 in DNA: TGTGCCAGCAGCCACGCGACTAGCGGGAGGAACACGCAGTATTTT.